The 17 T cell receptor beta chains below come from one sample, sequenced in a study of CD8 T cells in ankylosing spondylitis. TCRdb reprocessed the 5' RACE reads via MiXCR and lists one record per CDR3 protein. The sample holds 300,000 to 400,000 distinct CDR3 sequences, 11% seen once. Material for sequencing was blood, either unsorted or a sorted T cell fraction (not recorded which). All receptors come from a female donor with ankylosing spondylitis or in good health (not recorded which).

In its sample, this clonotype was seen many times. The chain uses TRBV12-3 or TRBV12-4 and TRBJ2-1; TRBD2 agrees at 8 bases. J lost 14 bases, V lost 6 bases, and 9 bases had no gene match. The length of the CDR3 is 12 residues. In DNA, the CDR3 is TGTGCCAGCAGCCTCCGACTAGCGAGTAAGTTCTTC. Protein product: CASSLRLASKFF.

The CDR3 DNA sequence: TGTGCCTGGAGTGTAAGTGGACTAGCCAAAAACATTCAGTACTTC. It encodes CAWSVSGLAKNIQYF. V gene TRBV30 combines with J gene TRBJ2-4, with D maybe TRBD2 (5 bases). With 0 bases removed from V and 0 bases from J, the gap between germline ends came to 9 bases. Germline CDR1 reads GTSNPN; CDR2 reads SVGIG (reference sequence). The length of the CDR3 is 15 residues.

V usage is TRBV5-1 and J usage is TRBJ1-5; tentatively, D is TRBD1 (6 bases). With 4 bases removed from V and 5 bases from J, the gap between germline ends came to 13 bases. The CDR3 covers 14 residues. Germline CDR1 and CDR2: SGHRS and YFSETQ. CDR3 bases: TGCGCCAGCAGCCCCGAGGGGGGCTATCAGCCCCAGCATTTT. It is translated as CASSPEGGYQPQHF. The complete variable domain, with remaining parts taken from reference TRBV5-1 and TRBJ1-5, reads KAGVTQTPRYLIKTRGQQVTLSCSPISGHRSVSWYQQTPGQGLQFLFEYFSETQRNKGNFPGRFSGRQFSNSRSEMNVSTLELGDSALYLCASSPEGGYQPQHFGDGTRLSIL.

The J gene is TRBJ2-2, the V gene TRBV3-1; D might be TRBD2 (5 bases). V was clipped by 5 bases and J by 6 bases, with 10 bases between them. The CDR3 contains 13 residues. Germline values: CDR1 LGHDT, CDR2 YNNKEL (reference sequence). The CDR3 spells CASSRTGAGELFF. Here the CDR3 DNA reads TGTGCCAGCAGCAGGACTGGCGCCGGGGAGCTGTTTTTT.

This clonotype has ten or more counts. The gene calls are TRBV2 and TRBJ2-5; D possibly matches TRBD1 or TRBD2 (5 bases each). Germline V lookup: CDR1 SNHLY, CDR2 FYNNEI. The V end was cut by 7 bases, the J end by 4 bases, with 19 bases between. This CDR3 has 15 amino acids. The chain's CDR3 is CASTAGRGGGETQYF. In nucleotides, the CDR3 is TGTGCCAGCACCGCAGGTCGGGGTGGGGGAGAGACCCAGTACTTC.

This clonotype has only a few counts. A read error may explain this, as a much larger clone is one base away. The chain is built from TRBV3-1 and TRBJ1-2, with D tentatively TRBD1 (5 bases). Germline assignment: CDR1 LGHDT and CDR2 YNNKEL (reference sequence). The CDR3 is made up of 17 amino acids. This CDR3 reads CASCQALFGGSNYGYTF. In DNA, the CDR3 is TGTGCCAGCTGCCAAGCTTTATTCGGGGGATCTAACTATGGCTACACCTTC.

This chain uses TRBV6-5 with TRBJ1-1; TRBD1 matches at 10 bases. This CDR3 spans 16 amino acids. V was pared by 2 bases and J by 0 bases, with 3 bases of the junction left unmatched. Germline V gene sequence: CDR1 MNHEY, CDR2 SVGAGI. The CDR3 sequence is CASSYEGQGMNTEAFF. CDR3 DNA sequence: TGTGCCAGCAGTTACGAGGGACAGGGGATGAACACTGAAGCTTTCTTT.

This clonotype occurred a few times. V and J are TRBV4-2 and TRBJ2-3; 8 bases agree with TRBD2. The CDR3 is 17 residues long. Germline-derived CDR1 and CDR2 are LGHNA and YNFKEQ. V lost 3 bases, J lost 0 bases, and 8 bases stayed unmatched. CDR3 amino acids: CASSQGSGRTSTDTQYF. The CDR3 region has the DNA TGTGCCAGCAGCCAGGGGAGCGGGAGAACTAGCACAGATACGCAGTATTTT.

This clonotype was observed many times. The chain joins TRBV18 to TRBJ2-1; TRBD2 agrees at 8 bases. The CDR3 is made up of 15 amino acids. J was trimmed by 3 bases and V by 4 bases; bases with no gene match: 5. Germline V gene lookup returns CDR1 KGHSH and CDR2 LQKENI. CDR3 bases: TGTGCCAGCTCACTTAGCGGGATGGGCTACAATGAGCAGTTCTTC. Its protein is CASSLSGMGYNEQFF.

This clonotype occurred many times. The chain has TRBV7-2 and TRBJ2-3; possibly TRBD2 for D (6 bases). Trimming removed 6 bases at V and 0 bases at J, with 13 bases between. Germline loops: CDR1 SGHTA, CDR2 FQGNSA. The CDR3 is 15 residues long. The CDR3 here is CASSPPGLSTDTQYF. The DNA of the CDR3 is TGTGCCAGCAGTCCTCCGGGACTGAGCACAGATACGCAGTATTTT.

Many counts were recorded for this clonotype. J is TRBJ1-5 and V is TRBV20-1; D uncertain. The CDR3 runs to 13 residues. Germline V lookup: CDR1 DFQATT, CDR2 SNEGSKA (reference sequence). The V and J ends lost 0 bases and 5 bases respectively, with 8 bases between them. The CDR3 sequence is CSARDPADQPQHF. The CDR3 DNA sequence: TGCAGTGCTAGAGATCCAGCGGATCAGCCCCAGCATTTT.

This clonotype was seen a handful of times. V gene TRBV25-1 combines with J gene TRBJ2-1, with D perhaps TRBD2 (6 bases). Trimming pared 4 bases from V and 10 bases from J, leaving 11 bases between. There are 12 residues in the CDR3. Germline V gives CDR1 MGHDK, CDR2 SYGVNS. CDR3: CASSGGGEEQFF. The CDR3 region has the DNA TGTGCCAGCAGTGGCGGCGGGGAGGAGCAGTTCTTC.

This clonotype came up many times. V and J are TRBV29-1 and TRBJ2-1; TRBD1 might be the D (5 bases). Germline CDR1 and CDR2: SQVTM and ANQGSEA. CDR3 length equals 15 residues. V shed 0 bases and J shed 6 bases, with 15 bases lying between them. In nucleotides, the CDR3 is TGCAGCGTTGAAGATGGGGCCCGCACTTTCAATGAGCAGTTCTTC. Translation: CSVEDGARTFNEQFF.

This clonotype was recorded many times. The chain is built from TRBV7-2 and TRBJ1-5; D is ambiguous. The CDR3 length is 13 residues. Germline assignment: CDR1 SGHTA and CDR2 FQGNSA. V was pared by 5 bases and J by 2 bases, with 7 bases between. The DNA for the CDR3 is TGTGCCAGCAGCGTAAGGGGCAATCAGCCCCAGCATTTT. Translating it yields CASSVRGNQPQHF. The entire variable domain, with the rest obtained from reference TRBV7-2 and TRBJ1-5, is as follows: GAGVSQSPSNKVTEKGKDVELRCDPISGHTALYWYRQSLGQGLEFLIYFQGNSAPDKSGLPSDRFSAERTGGSVSTLTIQRTQQEDSAVYLCASSVRGNQPQHFGDGTRLSIL.

This clonotype was seen ten or more times. The J gene is TRBJ2-3, the V gene TRBV6-5, with a possible D match to TRBD1 (6 bases). V was trimmed by 0 bases and J by 0 bases, leaving 10 bases between them. The CDR3 is 16 residues long. From germline, CDR1 is MNHEY and CDR2 SVGAGI. CDR3: CASSYSGTRSTDTQYF. Written as DNA, the CDR3 is TGTGCCAGCAGTTACTCGGGGACACGGAGCACAGATACGCAGTATTTT.

This clonotype was seen many times. The chain is built from TRBV24-1 and TRBJ2-7; perhaps TRBD2 as D (5 bases). The V end was cut by 10 bases, the J end by 2 bases, with 17 bases between. The length of the CDR3 is 14 residues. The germline gives CDR1 KGHDR, CDR2 SFDVKD. The CDR3, as DNA: TGTGCCACGGAGGAACCGGACCGGCCCTACGAGCAGTACTTC. Encoded protein: CATEEPDRPYEQYF.

A word on this clonotype: At one end, the junction sequence differs from germline, possibly due to a read error. The gene calls are TRBV6-5 and TRBJ1-5; no clear D. This CDR3 contains 12 residues. From germline, CDR1 is MNHEY and CDR2 SVGAGI. The CDR3 DNA follows: TGTGTCAGCAGTTACCCGCGTGGGTCCCAGCATTTT. This codes for CVSSYPRGSQHF.